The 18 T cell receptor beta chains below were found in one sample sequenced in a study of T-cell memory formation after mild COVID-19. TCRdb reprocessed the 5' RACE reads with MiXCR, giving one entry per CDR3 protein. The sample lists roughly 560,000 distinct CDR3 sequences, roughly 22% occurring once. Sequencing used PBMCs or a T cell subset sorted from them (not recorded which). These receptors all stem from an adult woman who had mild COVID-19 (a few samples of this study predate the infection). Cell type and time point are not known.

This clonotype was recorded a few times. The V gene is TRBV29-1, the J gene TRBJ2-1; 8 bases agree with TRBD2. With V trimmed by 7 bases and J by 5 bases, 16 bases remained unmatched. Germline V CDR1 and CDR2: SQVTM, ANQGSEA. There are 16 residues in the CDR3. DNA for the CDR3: TGCAGCGCCCTTCCATGGCAACTAGCGGATCACAATGAGCAGTTCTTC. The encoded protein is CSALPWQLADHNEQFF.

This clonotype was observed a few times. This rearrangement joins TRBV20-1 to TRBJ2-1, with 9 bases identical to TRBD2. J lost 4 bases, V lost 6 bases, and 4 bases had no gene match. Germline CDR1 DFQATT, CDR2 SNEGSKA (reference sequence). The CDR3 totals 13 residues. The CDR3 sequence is CSASAGGYNEQFF. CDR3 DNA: TGCAGTGCATCTGCGGGGGGGTACAATGAGCAGTTCTTC.

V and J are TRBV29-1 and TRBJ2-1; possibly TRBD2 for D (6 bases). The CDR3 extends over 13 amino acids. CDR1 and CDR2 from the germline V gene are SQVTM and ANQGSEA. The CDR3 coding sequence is TGCACCCCCCCGGGGGTTTTTTTCAATGAGCAGTTCTTC. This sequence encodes CTPPGVFFNEQFF.

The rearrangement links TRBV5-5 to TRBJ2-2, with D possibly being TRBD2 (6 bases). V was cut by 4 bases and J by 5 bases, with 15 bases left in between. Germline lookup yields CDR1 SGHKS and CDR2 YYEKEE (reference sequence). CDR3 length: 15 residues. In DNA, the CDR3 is TGTGCCAGCAGCCCCCCGGGGACTGCAACCGGGGAGCTGTTTTTT. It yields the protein CASSPPGTATGELFF.

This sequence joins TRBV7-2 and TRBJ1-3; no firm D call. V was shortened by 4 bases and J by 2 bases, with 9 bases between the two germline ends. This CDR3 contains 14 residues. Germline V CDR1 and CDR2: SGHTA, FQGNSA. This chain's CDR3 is CASSSRKAGNTIYF. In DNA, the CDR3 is TGTGCCAGCAGCTCCAGAAAAGCTGGAAACACCATATATTTT.

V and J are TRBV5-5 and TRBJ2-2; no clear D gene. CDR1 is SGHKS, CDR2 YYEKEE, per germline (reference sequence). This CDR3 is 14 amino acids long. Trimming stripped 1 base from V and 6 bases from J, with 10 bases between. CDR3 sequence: CASSLLGAAGELFF. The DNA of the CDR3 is TGTGCCAGCAGCTTGCTAGGAGCTGCCGGGGAGCTGTTTTTT. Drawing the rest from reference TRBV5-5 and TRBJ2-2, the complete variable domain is DAGVTQSPTHLIKTRGQQVTLRCSPISGHKSVSWYQQVLGQGPQFIFQYYEKEERGRGNFPDRFSARQFPNYSSELNVNALLLGDSALYLCASSLLGAAGELFFGEGSRLTVL.

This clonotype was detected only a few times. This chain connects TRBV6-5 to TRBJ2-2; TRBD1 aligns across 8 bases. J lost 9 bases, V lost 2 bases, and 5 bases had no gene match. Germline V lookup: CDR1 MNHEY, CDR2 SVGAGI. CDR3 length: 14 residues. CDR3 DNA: TGTGCCAGCAGTTACCTGGACAGGGCCAGGGAGCTGTTTTTT. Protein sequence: CASSYLDRARELFF.

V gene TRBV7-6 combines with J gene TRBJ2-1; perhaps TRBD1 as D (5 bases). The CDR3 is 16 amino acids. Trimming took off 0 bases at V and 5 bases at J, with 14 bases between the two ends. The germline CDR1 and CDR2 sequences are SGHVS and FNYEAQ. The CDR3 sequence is CASSLAGHLPNNEQFF. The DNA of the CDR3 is TGTGCCAGCAGCTTAGCTGGACACCTACCGAACAATGAGCAGTTCTTC.

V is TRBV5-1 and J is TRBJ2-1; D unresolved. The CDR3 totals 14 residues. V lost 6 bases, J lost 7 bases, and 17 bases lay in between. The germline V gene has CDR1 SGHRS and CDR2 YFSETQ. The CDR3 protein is CASIDPGPLNEQFF. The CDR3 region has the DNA TGCGCCAGCATAGACCCCGGGCCCTTAAATGAGCAGTTCTTC.

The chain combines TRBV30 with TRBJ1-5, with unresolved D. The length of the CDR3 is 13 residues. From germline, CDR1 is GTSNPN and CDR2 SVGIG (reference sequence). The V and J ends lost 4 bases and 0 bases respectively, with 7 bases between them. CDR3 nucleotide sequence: TGTGCCTGGACATCTTATAGCAATCAGCCCCAGCATTTT. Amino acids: CAWTSYSNQPQHF.

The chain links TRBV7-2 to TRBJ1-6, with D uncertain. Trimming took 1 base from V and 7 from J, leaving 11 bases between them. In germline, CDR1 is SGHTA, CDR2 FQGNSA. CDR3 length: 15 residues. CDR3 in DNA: TGTGCCAGCAGCTTAGTAGGGCGGACGAATTCACCCCTCCACTTT. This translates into CASSLVGRTNSPLHF.

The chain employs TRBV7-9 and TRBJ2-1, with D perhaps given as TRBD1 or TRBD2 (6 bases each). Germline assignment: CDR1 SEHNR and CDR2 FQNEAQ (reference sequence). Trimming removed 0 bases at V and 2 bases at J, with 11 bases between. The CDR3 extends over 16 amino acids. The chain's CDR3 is CASSLAGAGTYNEQFF. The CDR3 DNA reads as TGTGCCAGCAGCTTAGCGGGGGCGGGGACCTACAATGAGCAGTTCTTC.

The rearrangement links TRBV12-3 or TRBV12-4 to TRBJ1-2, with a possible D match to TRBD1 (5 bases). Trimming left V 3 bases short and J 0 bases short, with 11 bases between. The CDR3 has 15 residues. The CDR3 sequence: CASSFPGRTNYGYTF. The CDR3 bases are TGTGCCAGCAGTTTTCCGGGACGGACTAACTATGGCTACACCTTC.

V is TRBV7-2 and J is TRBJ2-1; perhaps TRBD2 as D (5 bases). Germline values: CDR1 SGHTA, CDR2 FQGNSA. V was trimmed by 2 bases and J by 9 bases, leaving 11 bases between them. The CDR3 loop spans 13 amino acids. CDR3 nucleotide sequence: TGTGCCAGCAGCTTAATACTAGAGGGTGAGCAGTTCTTC. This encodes CASSLILEGEQFF.

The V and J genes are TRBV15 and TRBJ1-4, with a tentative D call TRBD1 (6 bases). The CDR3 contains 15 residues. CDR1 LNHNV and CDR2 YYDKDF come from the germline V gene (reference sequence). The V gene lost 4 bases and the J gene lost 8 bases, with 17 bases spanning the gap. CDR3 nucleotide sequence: TGTGCCACCAGCACAGGGGCAAGGTGGCGCGAAAAACTGTTTTTT. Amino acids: CATSTGARWREKLFF.

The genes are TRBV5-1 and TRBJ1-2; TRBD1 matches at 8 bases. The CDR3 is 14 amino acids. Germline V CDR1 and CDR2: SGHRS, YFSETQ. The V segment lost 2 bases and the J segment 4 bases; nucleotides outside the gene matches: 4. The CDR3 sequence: CASSLTDRAYGYTF. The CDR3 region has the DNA TGCGCCAGCAGCTTAACGGACAGGGCCTATGGCTACACCTTC.

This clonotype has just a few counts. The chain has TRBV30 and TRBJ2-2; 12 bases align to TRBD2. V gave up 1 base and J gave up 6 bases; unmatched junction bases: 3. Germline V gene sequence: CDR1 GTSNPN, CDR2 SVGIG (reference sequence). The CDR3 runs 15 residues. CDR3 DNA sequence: TGTGCCTGGAGTGGCGGACTAGCGGGACCCGGGGAGCTGTTTTTT. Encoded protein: CAWSGGLAGPGELFF.

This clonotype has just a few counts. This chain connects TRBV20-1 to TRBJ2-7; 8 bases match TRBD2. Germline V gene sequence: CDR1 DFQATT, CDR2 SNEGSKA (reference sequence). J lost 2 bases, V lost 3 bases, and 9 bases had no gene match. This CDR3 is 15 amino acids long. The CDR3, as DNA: TGCAGTGCTAGCCCCACCGGGCGGGGGGCCTACGAGCAGTACTTC. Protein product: CSASPTGRGAYEQYF.